These 4 T cell receptor beta chains came from one sample sequenced in a study of blood T cell repertoires in COVID-19. Produced via immunoSEQ multiplex PCR; TCRdb's table is partial and in-frame only. The table shows about 190,000 clones, with less than 90% occurring only once. Sequenced input: peripheral blood. Every receptor here comes from a man aged 25 to 40 with acute or convalescent COVID-19.

The chain links TRBV5-6 to TRBJ1-5; D possibly corresponds to TRBD1 (5 bases). Germline CDR1 reads SGHDT; CDR2 reads YYEEEE. The CDR3 spans 14 residues. Trimming took off 1 base at V and 2 bases at J, with 7 bases between the two ends. In nucleotides, the CDR3 is TGTGCCAGCAGCTTGATAGGGGGCAATCAGCCCCAGCATTTT. This translates into CASSLIGGNQPQHF.

This clone was seen only a few times. The gene calls are TRBV4-2 and TRBJ2-7; the D gene is possibly TRBD1 (6 bases). The CDR3 has 16 amino acids. V was shortened by 1 base and J by 1 base, with 14 bases between the two germline ends. Germline V gene sequence: CDR1 LGHNA, CDR2 YNFKEQ. Written as DNA, the CDR3 is TGTGCCAGCAGCCAAGGCACGCGACAGGATTCCTACGAGCAGTACTTC. Its translation is CASSQGTRQDSYEQYF.

The V call is TRBV6-5, the J call TRBJ2-7, with D perhaps matching TRBD1 (5 bases). V was trimmed by 11 bases and J by 3 bases, leaving 17 bases between them. The CDR3 is 13 amino acids. Germline lookup yields CDR1 MNHEY and CDR2 SVGAGI. CDR3 protein: CASSRVLGYEQYF. The CDR3, as DNA: TGTGCCTCATCCAGGGTCTTAGGCTACGAGCAGTACTTC.

The rearrangement links TRBV5-1 to TRBJ2-7, with TRBD1 matching over 7 bases. J lost 4 bases, V lost 4 bases, and 8 bases had no gene match. Germline V gene data show CDR1 as SGHRS and CDR2 as YFSETQ. The CDR3 spans 14 residues. The CDR3 DNA reads as TGCGCCAGCAGCCATTCAGGGGGTCAATACGAGCAGTACTTC. This gives the protein CASSHSGGQYEQYF.